This T cell receptor (beta chain) comes out of a study of T cells in Graves' hyperthyroidism and ophthalmopathy. Study observations and caveats: Ophthalmopathy was identified by the model a median around 6 months ahead of onset. Appearing also in blood were most of the thyroid clonotypes expanded above 0.001.

Comments on this clonotype: Its cognate antigen is unknown.

Graves' hyperthyroidism is called stable when ophthalmopathy does not progress within 18 months. Each diagnosis drew on symptoms, thyroxine, TRAb, thyroid ultrasound and orbital computed tomography findings. TCR beta CDR3 region amplification was performed from RNA transcripts. An initial round of RT-PCR targeting the TCR CDR3 relied on the HTBI primer set. TCRdb fed the multiplex PCR reads into MiXCR, producing one record per CDR3 protein. The sample lists roughly 380,000 distinct CDR3 sequences; about 14% were seen once. Germline assignment: CDR1 DFQATT and CDR2 SNEGSKA (reference sequence). Germline trimming cut 1 base from V and 6 bases from J; bases unmatched to any gene: 11. The CDR3 loop spans 17 amino acids.

The sequencing input was blood. This chain links TRBV20-1 with TRBJ2-3; 12 bases are a match to TRBD2. This TCR derives from a woman aged 60-75 years with Graves' hyperthyroidism. CDR3 region: CSARGRASGRAGDTQYF. CDR3 nucleotides: TGCAGTGCTAGAGGGCGGGCTAGCGGGAGGGCCGGGGATACGCAGTATTTT.